This T cell receptor (beta chain) appears in the sequencing data of a study of CXCR3-negative and CXCR3-positive naive CD8 T cells. General study findings and limits: Naive cells that were CXCR3-positive had more hydrophobic TRB CDR3s (compared with CXCR3-negative naive cells). Because surface CD5 did not distinguish the naive subsets, TCR strength was inferred from TRB CDR3 properties. Researchers reported similar TRBV-TRBJ usage in naive CXCR3-negative and CXCR3-positive cells, though memory differed.

Through 5' RACE with UMI labels, the TRB cDNA libraries were prepared. TCRdb reprocessed the 5' RACE reads and stores each CDR3 protein as one record, lacking DNA. The specimen's table records 75,000 to 100,000 distinct CDR3 sequences. The germline V gene encodes CDR1 SQVTM and CDR2 ANQGSEA. The CDR3 has 12 amino acids. Naive CD8+ T cells displayed a CD45RO-CCR7+CD27+CD95- phenotype. In regard to this clonotype: Its matching antigen is unknown.

The chain recombines TRBV29-1 with TRBJ2-6. The receptor's source is a human donor in good health. Some clones in this sample may be carry-over from other donors' samples. The sequenced sample was naive CXCR3- CD8+ T cells from blood. Subset denoted: CD45RO-CCR7+CD27+CD95- naive CD8+ T cells lacking CXCR3 (TNR3-). The CDR3 here is CSVHSGANVLTF.